Listed below are T cell receptor beta chains from one sample, sequenced in a study of siplizumab effects on memory and regulatory T cells. Repertoires were generated with immunoSEQ multiplex PCR, while TCRdb's copy carries only in-frame clones and drops some. The repertoire includes around 97,000 clones, roughly 94% of them detected once, and roughly 1.3% sits in the top ten. Sequenced: non-Treg CD4+ T cells sorted from blood. The receptors shown here come from a human donor in good health. CDR3s include the opening cysteine and the closing phenylalanine or tryptophan. Each record gives: J gene, V gene, D gene, clone size, CDR3 DNA, CDR3 protein. A D gene is named only where the DNA matches it firmly. Some rows have no size entry. The others give once, few or many, or a class for an expanded clone.

J: TRBJ2-1; V: TRBV2; D: -; size: -; DNA: TGTGCCAGCAGGGCAGGGGCCCCACATTACAATGAGCAGTTCTTC; CDR3: CASRAGAPHYNEQFF
J: TRBJ2-1; V: TRBV19; D: -; size: few; DNA: TGTGCCAGTAGTCCATGGACAGGTTCCCAGCGGGACGGTCACTTCTTC; CDR3: CASSPWTGSQRDGHFF
J: TRBJ2-5; V: TRBV11-2; D: -; size: -; DNA: TGTGCCAGCACCGCAAGCGGGTTAGCAGAGACCCAGTACTTC; CDR3: CASTASGLAETQYF
J: TRBJ2-7; V: TRBV7-9; D: -; size: -; DNA: TGTGCCAGCAGCTTAGGAGGGGTAACGGGAAAGTCCTACGAGCAGTACTTC; CDR3: CASSLGGVTGKSYEQYF
J: TRBJ2-1; V: TRBV30; D: TRBD2; size: -; DNA: TGTGCCTGGAGGGGACTAGCGGGAGGTGCCGCCTACAATGAGCAGTTCTTC; CDR3: CAWRGLAGGAAYNEQFF
J: TRBJ2-4; V: TRBV7-8; D: -; size: -; DNA: TGTGCCAGCAGCGGTCAAACAGACCTGCTAGCCAAAAACATTCAGTACTTC; CDR3: CASSGQTDLLAKNIQYF
J: TRBJ2-4; V: TRBV28; D: -; size: -; DNA: TGTGCCAGCAGTTTTCGAGGGCACATTCAGTACTTC; CDR3: CASSFRGHIQYF
J: TRBJ2-1; V: TRBV19; D: TRBD1; size: -; DNA: TGTGCCAGTAGTATAACCGGGACAGGGCCCCATGAGCAGTTCTTC; CDR3: CASSITGTGPHEQFF
J: TRBJ2-5; V: TRBV5-1; D: -; size: -; DNA: TGCGCCAGCAGCTTGTTAGTTAAGGGGCCCGAAGAGACCCAGTACTTC; CDR3: CASSLLVKGPEETQYF
J: TRBJ2-1; V: TRBV6-5; D: -; size: -; DNA: TGTGCCAGCAGTTATTTCTCCCCCCAGGGGAACAATGAGCAGTTCTTC; CDR3: CASSYFSPQGNNEQFF
J: TRBJ2-3; V: TRBV28; D: -; size: -; DNA: TGTGCCAGCAGTTCCGGCGGGGCCCCGGGGGATACGCAGTATTTT; CDR3: CASSSGGAPGDTQYF
J: TRBJ1-2; V: TRBV6-6; D: -; size: -; DNA: TGTGCCAGCAGTTACAGGACGGACTGGTCTGGCTACACCTTC; CDR3: CASSYRTDWSGYTF
J: TRBJ1-4; V: TRBV5-1; D: TRBD1; size: -; DNA: TGCGCCAGCAGCTTGGACCATCAACAGGGGTTAGGGGAAAAACTGTTTTTT; CDR3: CASSLDHQQGLGEKLFF
J: TRBJ2-7; V: TRBV7-9; D: TRBD1; size: -; DNA: TGTGCCAGCAGCCCGCGACAGGGGTCCGACGAGCAGTACTTC; CDR3: CASSPRQGSDEQYF
J: TRBJ1-4; V: TRBV6-5; D: TRBD1; size: -; DNA: TGTGCCAGCAGTTACTCACAGGGGGCCTTTGAAAAACTGTTTTTT; CDR3: CASSYSQGAFEKLFF
J: TRBJ2-1; V: TRBV5-6; D: TRBD2; size: -; DNA: TGTGCCAGCAGATCAGCGGGAGGGTACAATGAGCAGTTCTTC; CDR3: CASRSAGGYNEQFF
J: TRBJ1-2; V: TRBV4-1; D: TRBD1; size: -; DNA: TGCGCCAGCAGCCCTGCGACAGGGAACTATGGCTACACCTTC; CDR3: CASSPATGNYGYTF
J: TRBJ1-1; V: TRBV2; D: TRBD1; size: -; DNA: TGTGCCAGCAGGGGACAGGGGGGGTACACTGAAGCTTTCTTT; CDR3: CASRGQGGYTEAFF
J: TRBJ1-1; V: TRBV9; D: -; size: few; DNA: TGTGCCAGCAGCCTTACCCTGACAAATACTTACACTGAAGCTTTCTTT; CDR3: CASSLTLTNTYTEAFF
J: TRBJ1-4; V: TRBV5-1; D: TRBD1; size: -; DNA: TGCGCCAGCAGATCGGGACAGCTTAATGAAAAACTGTTTTTT; CDR3: CASRSGQLNEKLFF
J: TRBJ1-1; V: TRBV12-5; D: TRBD1; size: -; DNA: TGTGCTAGTGGTAAATCGGGACAGATGAACACTGAAGCTTTCTTT; CDR3: CASGKSGQMNTEAFF
J: TRBJ1-6; V: TRBV30; D: -; size: -; DNA: TGTGCCTGGAGTGTACAGGAGGTGACACCCCTCCACTTT; CDR3: CAWSVQEVTPLHF
J: TRBJ1-1; V: TRBV19; D: -; size: -; DNA: TGTGCCAGTAGTAACCGGGCCGCGAACACTGAAGCTTTCTTT; CDR3: CASSNRAANTEAFF
J: TRBJ1-1; V: TRBV7-2; D: TRBD1; size: -; DNA: TGTGCCAGCAGCACAGGGGGCTCGAACACTGAAGCTTTCTTT; CDR3: CASSTGGSNTEAFF
J: TRBJ2-3; V: TRBV25-1; D: TRBD2; size: -; DNA: TGTGCCAGCAGTGAATCGCGTAGCGGGGCCACAGATACGCAGTATTTT; CDR3: CASSESRSGATDTQYF
J: TRBJ1-1; V: TRBV10-3; D: -; size: once; DNA: TGTGCCATCAGGGACCGTACCATTGACACTGAAGCTTTCTTT; CDR3: CAIRDRTIDTEAFF
J: TRBJ2-2; V: TRBV18; D: TRBD1; size: -; DNA: TGTGCCAGCTCACAGGGACAGCAACCCGGGGAGCTGTTTTTT; CDR3: CASSQGQQPGELFF
J: TRBJ2-7; V: TRBV7-9; D: -; size: -; DNA: TGTGCCAGCAGCTTAGGCCGTGCCTCCTACGAGCAGTACTTC; CDR3: CASSLGRASYEQYF
J: TRBJ2-4; V: TRBV28; D: TRBD1; size: -; DNA: TGTGCCAGCAGTTTGGGCACAGGGGCGTACTTC; CDR3: CASSLGTGAYF
J: TRBJ2-5; V: TRBV5-1; D: TRBD2; size: -; DNA: TGCGCCAGCAGCCCTTATATAGCGGGAGATCGAGAGACCCAGTACTTC; CDR3: CASSPYIAGDRETQYF
J: TRBJ1-2; V: TRBV14; D: -; size: once; DNA: TGTGCCACTCAGCCGAGCTGGGGGTATGGCTACACCTTC; CDR3: CATQPSWGYGYTF
J: TRBJ1-2; V: TRBV6-5; D: -; size: -; DNA: TGTGCCAGCAGTTACACCCGAGGGGGCTACACCTTC; CDR3: CASSYTRGGYTF
J: TRBJ2-7; V: TRBV19; D: -; size: -; DNA: TGTGCCAGTAGTATCACTAGCAGCTACGAGCAGTACTTC; CDR3: CASSITSSYEQYF
J: TRBJ1-2; V: TRBV28; D: -; size: -; DNA: TGTGCCAGCAGCTACGCCGGGTCCCGAGGGAATGGCTACACCTTC; CDR3: CASSYAGSRGNGYTF
J: TRBJ1-5; V: TRBV7-9; D: -; size: -; DNA: TGTGCCAGCAGCGCCGGCCTCCAGCCCCAGCATTTT; CDR3: CASSAGLQPQHF
J: TRBJ1-1; V: TRBV6-5; D: TRBD1; size: -; DNA: TGTGCCAGCAGGCCAGGGACAGGCAAAGAAGCTTTCTTT; CDR3: CASRPGTGKEAFF
J: TRBJ2-7; V: TRBV10-3; D: TRBD1; size: -; DNA: TGTGCCATCAGTGAGTCTCCAGGGGGCTACGAGCAGTACTTC; CDR3: CAISESPGGYEQYF
J: TRBJ2-3; V: TRBV27; D: TRBD1; size: -; DNA: TGTGCCAGCAGTTTCGGGACAGGGTCAACAGATACGCAGTATTTT; CDR3: CASSFGTGSTDTQYF
J: TRBJ2-4; V: TRBV7-2; D: -; size: -; DNA: TGTGCCAGCAGCTCGGGACACCCCAAAAACATTCAGTACTTC; CDR3: CASSSGHPKNIQYF
J: TRBJ1-2; V: TRBV5-1; D: -; size: -; DNA: TGCGCCAGCAGCGCCGGGGACTCCCAGTTCCGTGGCTACACCTTC; CDR3: CASSAGDSQFRGYTF
J: TRBJ1-5; V: TRBV7-2; D: -; size: -; DNA: TGTGCCAGCAGCCCAACAGGTAGAAGCAATCAGCCCCAGCATTTT; CDR3: CASSPTGRSNQPQHF
J: TRBJ1-6; V: TRBV27; D: -; size: -; DNA: TGTGCCAGCAAAAACTGGGTGGCGAATTCACCCCTCCACTTT; CDR3: CASKNWVANSPLHF
J: TRBJ2-3; V: TRBV5-5; D: -; size: once; DNA: TGTGCCAGCAGCTTGGTTGTGGGGAGCACAGATACGCAGTATTTT; CDR3: CASSLVVGSTDTQYF
J: TRBJ2-1; V: TRBV7-6; D: -; size: once; DNA: TGTGCCAGCAGCTTACTAGATTACAATGAGCAGTTCTTC; CDR3: CASSLLDYNEQFF
J: TRBJ1-1; V: TRBV11-2; D: -; size: -; DNA: TGTGCCAGCAGCTTAGTTTTGGGTTTGAGCACTGAAGCTTTCTTT; CDR3: CASSLVLGLSTEAFF
J: TRBJ1-5; V: TRBV27; D: TRBD1; size: -; DNA: TGTGCCAGCAGTTTATTTTACAGGGGGAGCAATCAGCCCCAGCATTTT; CDR3: CASSLFYRGSNQPQHF
J: TRBJ2-3; V: TRBV10-2; D: -; size: once; DNA: TGCGCCAGCAGGGGGGTGAAGGCTTCTGTGTCAGATACGCAGTATTTT; CDR3: CASRGVKASVSDTQYF
J: TRBJ1-1; V: TRBV27; D: -; size: -; DNA: TGTGCCAGCAGTCGGGCCGCGGAGGTTACTGAAGCTTTCTTT; CDR3: CASSRAAEVTEAFF